This T cell receptor beta chain was captured by sequencing in a study of blood T cell repertoires in COVID-19. Study overall: The United States, Italy and Spain provided the acute and convalescent COVID-19 samples. From T cells, B-cell-depleted T cells, or PBMCs came the material, which was cDNA or gDNA.

This clone showed up just a few times. In the source study's methods: Amplification of reference gene primers provided the estimated nucleated cell counts. Measured with immunoSEQ multiplex PCR; TCRdb has only the in-frame clones, and not every one. V, J and clone size are those of that table, while D and trimming were read from the DNA. Here the sample spans fewer than 120,000 clones, 76% being singletons. The germline CDR1 and CDR2 sequences are MNHEY and SVGAGI. Trimming removed 7 bases at V and 5 bases at J, with 17 bases between. This CDR3 spans 14 amino acids. The clonotype comes from a woman older than 75 with acute or convalescent COVID-19. V gene TRBV6-5 combines with J gene TRBJ1-1; D possibly corresponds to TRBD1 (5 bases). Sequencing was performed on peripheral blood. CDR3 in DNA: TGTGCCAGCACGGGGGTCCTCTGGGAGACTGAAGCTTTCTTT. This translates into CASTGVLWETEAFF.